Listed below are T cell receptor beta chains from one sample, sequenced in a study of T cells in Graves' hyperthyroidism and ophthalmopathy. MiXCR was run by TCRdb on the multiplex PCR reads, yielding one entry per CDR3 protein. The sample yields approximately 360,000 distinct CDR3 sequences, 20% to 25% seen once. Material for sequencing was blood. The receptors were sampled from a man over 45 with Graves' hyperthyroidism. CDR3s include the opening cysteine and the closing phenylalanine or tryptophan. The D gene is left open where the match is weak. Rows may omit the clone size; those that give it use once, few, many or a size class.

>-|TRBJ2-1|TRBV27|-
CASSPQSPPNEQFF
>TRBD1|TRBJ2-7|TRBV10-3|few
CAISEIDRGYEQYF
>TRBD1|TRBJ1-5|TRBV19|-
CASSIDRGSNQPQHF
>-|TRBJ1-6|TRBV12-3/TRBV12-4|-
CASRRGLRSHNSPLHF
>TRBD1|TRBJ1-2|TRBV29-1|-
CSVGAGTGSNYGYTF
>-|TRBJ2-2|TRBV6-1|many
CASSPADGELFF
>TRBD1|TRBJ1-5|TRBV6-5|many
CASSYQGQPNQPQHF
>-|TRBJ1-5|TRBV6-1|-
CASSEALGANQPQHF
>-|TRBJ2-5|TRBV11-3|-
CASSSPNGRTETQYF
>TRBD2|TRBJ2-1|TRBV5-1|-
CASSPGRGGLIGEQFF
>-|TRBJ1-2|TRBV20-1|few
CSARDRENNYGYTF
>-|TRBJ2-1|TRBV24-1|few
CATSRAVGRDSYNEQFF
>-|TRBJ2-7|TRBV11-2|many
CASSPGTGTYEQYF
>TRBD2|TRBJ2-3|TRBV20-1|-
CSAPLAGGTDAQYF
>TRBD2|TRBJ2-7|TRBV5-5|many
CASSLGTSGRREQYF
>-|TRBJ2-1|TRBV20-1|few
CSARDDRLASSYNEQFF
>TRBD2|TRBJ2-7|TRBV27|many
CASSWLAGGSYEQYF
>TRBD2|TRBJ2-7|TRBV6-5|many
CASSYTGAGAYEQYF
>TRBD1|TRBJ1-1|TRBV30|-
CAGEQGVKLGEAFF
>-|TRBJ1-5|TRBV6-5|-
CASILSGGQPQHF
>-|TRBJ2-2|TRBV6-2/TRBV6-3|many
CASSYSRSRGDTGELFF
>-|TRBJ2-1|TRBV7-3|many
CASSLGLHGEQFF
>-|TRBJ2-7|TRBV2|-
CASSVGPSEQYF
>-|TRBJ2-1|TRBV7-2|many
CASSGGPWNEQFF
>TRBD2|TRBJ2-1|TRBV6-1|many
CASSRRLAGGYNEQFF
>-|TRBJ1-5|TRBV2|few
CASSAVEGRRQHF
>TRBD2|TRBJ2-2|TRBV11-2|few
CASSKGLAGGIGELFF
>TRBD1|TRBJ1-1|TRBV6-1|many
CASSRGQGRGTEAFF
>TRBD2|TRBJ2-1|TRBV2|many
CASLAGSGSNEQFF
>-|TRBJ1-2|TRBV19|-
CASRTRGGYGYTF
>-|TRBJ2-7|TRBV7-2|-
CASSLGMEGSYEQYF
>-|TRBJ2-5|TRBV29-1|-
CSANDGTQETQYF
>-|TRBJ1-5|TRBV6-1|-
CASSYSKGFNQPQHF
>TRBD1|TRBJ2-5|TRBV29-1|many
CSVGQGSETQYF
>-|TRBJ1-2|TRBV30|-
CAWSDRHYGYTF
>TRBD1|TRBJ2-7|TRBV7-2|many
CASSSTGTGHYEQYF
>TRBD1|TRBJ2-7|TRBV28|few
CASSPTGMGYEQYF
>-|TRBJ2-7|TRBV14|few
CASSQIAREDYEQYF
>-|TRBJ1-2|TRBV6-1|-
CASTSSGGWDYGYTF
>-|TRBJ2-1|TRBV11-2|-
CASSLPAEQFF
>-|TRBJ2-2|TRBV3-1|-
CASSQVEPNTGELFF
>TRBD2|TRBJ2-7|TRBV25-1|many
CASRLAGGYEQYF
>-|TRBJ1-5|TRBV7-6|once
CASSLAAGRNQPQHF
>-|TRBJ1-1|TRBV30|-
CAWSVTLNTEAFF
>-|TRBJ1-6|TRBV5-5|few
CASSPDRNSPLHF
>TRBD2|TRBJ2-7|TRBV10-1|-
CASSDPGGEQYF
>TRBD1|TRBJ1-3|TRBV28|-
CASRRQGKYGGNTIYF
>-|TRBJ2-3|TRBV7-3|few
CASSLEVLVGTQYF
>-|TRBJ1-2|TRBV25-1|-
CASIRRVKTWGYGYTF
>-|TRBJ1-1|TRBV5-1|few
CASSARDKVAEAFF
>TRBD2|TRBJ2-1|TRBV6-1|-
CASSAVAGVYNEQLF
>-|TRBJ1-1|TRBV28|many
CASSRYIKTEAFF
>-|TRBJ1-5|TRBV6-1|-
CASCRGVTNQPQHF
>-|TRBJ2-2|TRBV5-6|few
CASSLTAATNTGELFF
>-|TRBJ2-7|TRBV7-9|many
CASSPPRALNYEQYF
>-|TRBJ2-4|TRBV6-5|-
CASSYSSIENIQYF
>-|TRBJ2-6|TRBV11-3|-
CASSPGRSGANVLTF
>TRBD2|TRBJ2-7|TRBV6-1|-
CASSESLAGTYEQYF
>-|TRBJ2-5|TRBV7-3|few
CASSSGVRAGEETQYF
>-|TRBJ1-1|TRBV5-1|many
CASSRAGMNTEAFF